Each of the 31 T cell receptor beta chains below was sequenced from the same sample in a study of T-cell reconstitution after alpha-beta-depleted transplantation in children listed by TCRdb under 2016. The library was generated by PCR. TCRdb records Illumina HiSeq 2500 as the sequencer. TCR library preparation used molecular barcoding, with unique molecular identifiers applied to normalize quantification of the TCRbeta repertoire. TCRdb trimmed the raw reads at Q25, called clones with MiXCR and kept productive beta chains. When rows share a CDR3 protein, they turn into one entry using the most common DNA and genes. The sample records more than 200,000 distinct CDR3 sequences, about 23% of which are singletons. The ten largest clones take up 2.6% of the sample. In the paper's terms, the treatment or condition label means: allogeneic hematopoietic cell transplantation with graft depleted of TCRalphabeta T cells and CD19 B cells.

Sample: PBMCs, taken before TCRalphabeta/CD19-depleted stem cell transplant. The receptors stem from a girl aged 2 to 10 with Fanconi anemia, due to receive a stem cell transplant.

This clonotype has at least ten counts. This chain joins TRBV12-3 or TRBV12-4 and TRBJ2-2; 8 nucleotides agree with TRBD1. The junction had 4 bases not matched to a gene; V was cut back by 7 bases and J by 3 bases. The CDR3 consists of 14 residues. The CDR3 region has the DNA TGTGCCAGCAACGCAGGGGGCCACACCGGGGAGCTGTTTTTT. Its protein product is CASNAGGHTGELFF.

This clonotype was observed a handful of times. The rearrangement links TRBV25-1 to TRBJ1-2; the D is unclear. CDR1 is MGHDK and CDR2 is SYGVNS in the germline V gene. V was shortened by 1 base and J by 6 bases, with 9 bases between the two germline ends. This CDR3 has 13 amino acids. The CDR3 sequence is CASSEFTVDGYTF. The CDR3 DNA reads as TGTGCCAGCAGTGAATTCACGGTTGATGGCTACACCTTC.

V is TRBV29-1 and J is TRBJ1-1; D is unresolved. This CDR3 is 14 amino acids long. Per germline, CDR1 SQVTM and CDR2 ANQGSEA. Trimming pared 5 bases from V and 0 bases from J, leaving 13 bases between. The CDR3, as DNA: TGCAGCGTTAACACAGCTTCTATGAACACTGAAGCTTTCTTT. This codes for CSVNTASMNTEAFF.

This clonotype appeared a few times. This CDR3 reads CASSFTRRGNTYEQYF. The CDR3 DNA sequence: TGTGCCAGCAGCTTCACCAGAAGAGGAAACACCTACGAGCAGTACTTC. The V and J genes are TRBV7-2 and TRBJ2-7, with D unclear. The ends were cut back, 3 bases at V and 2 bases at J, with 17 bases in the middle. The CDR3 is made up of 16 amino acids. The germline CDR1 and CDR2 sequences are SGHTA and FQGNSA.

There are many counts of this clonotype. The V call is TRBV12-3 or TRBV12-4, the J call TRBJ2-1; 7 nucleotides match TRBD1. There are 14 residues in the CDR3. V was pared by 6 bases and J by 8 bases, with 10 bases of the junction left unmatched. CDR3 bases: TGTGCCAGCAGCCTCAACCGACAGGGTTATGAGCAGTTCTTC. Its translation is CASSLNRQGYEQFF.

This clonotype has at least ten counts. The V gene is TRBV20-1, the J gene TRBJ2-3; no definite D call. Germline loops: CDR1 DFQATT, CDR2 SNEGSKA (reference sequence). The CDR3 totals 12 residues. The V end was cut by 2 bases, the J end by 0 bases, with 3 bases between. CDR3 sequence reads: CSARNSTDTQYF. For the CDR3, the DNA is TGCAGTGCTAGAAATAGCACAGATACGCAGTATTTT.

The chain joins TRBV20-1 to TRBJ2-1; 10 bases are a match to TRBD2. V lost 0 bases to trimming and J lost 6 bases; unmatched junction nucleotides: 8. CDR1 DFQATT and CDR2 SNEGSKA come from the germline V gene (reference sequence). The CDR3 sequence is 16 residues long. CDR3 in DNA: TGCAGTGCTAGAGAGGCCCTAGCGGGAGTAAGCAATGAGCAGTTCTTC. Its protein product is CSAREALAGVSNEQFF.

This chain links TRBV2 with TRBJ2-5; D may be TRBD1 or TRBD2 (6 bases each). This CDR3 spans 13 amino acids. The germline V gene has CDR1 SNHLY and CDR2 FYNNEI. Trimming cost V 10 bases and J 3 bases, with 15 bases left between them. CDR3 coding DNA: TGTGCCACAAAAGGGGGGAATGAAGAGACCCAGTACTTC. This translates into CATKGGNEETQYF. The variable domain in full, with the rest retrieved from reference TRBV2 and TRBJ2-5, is EPEVTQTPSHQVTQMGQEVILRCVPISNHLYFYWYRQILGQKVEFLVSFYNNEISEKSEIFDDQFSVERPDGSNFTLKIRSTKLEDSAMYFCATKGGNEETQYFGPGTRLLVL.

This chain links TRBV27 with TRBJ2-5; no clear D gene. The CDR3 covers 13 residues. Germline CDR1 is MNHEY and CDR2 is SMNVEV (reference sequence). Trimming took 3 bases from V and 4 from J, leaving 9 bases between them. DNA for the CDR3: TGTGCCAGCAGTTTTTTAGGAAGAGAGACCCAGTACTTC. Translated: CASSFLGRETQYF.

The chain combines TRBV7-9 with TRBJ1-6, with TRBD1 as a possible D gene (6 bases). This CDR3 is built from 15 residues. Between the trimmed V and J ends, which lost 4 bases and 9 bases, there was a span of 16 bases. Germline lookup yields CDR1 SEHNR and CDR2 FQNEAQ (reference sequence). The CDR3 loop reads CASSSHRVISSPLHF. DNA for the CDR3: TGTGCCAGCAGCTCTCACAGGGTAATCAGTTCACCCCTCCACTTT.

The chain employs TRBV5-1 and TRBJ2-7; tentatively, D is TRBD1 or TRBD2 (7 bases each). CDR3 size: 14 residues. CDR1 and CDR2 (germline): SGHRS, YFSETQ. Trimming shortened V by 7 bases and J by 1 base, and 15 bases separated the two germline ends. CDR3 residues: CASRTGEGSYEQYF. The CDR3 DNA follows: TGCGCCAGCCGAACAGGGGAGGGGTCCTACGAGCAGTACTTC.

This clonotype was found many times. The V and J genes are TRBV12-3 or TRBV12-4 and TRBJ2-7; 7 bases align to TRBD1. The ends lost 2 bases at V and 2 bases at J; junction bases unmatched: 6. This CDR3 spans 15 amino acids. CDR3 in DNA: TGTGCCAGCAGTTTAAGGGGGCTAGGGGCCTACGAGCAGTACTTC. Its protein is CASSLRGLGAYEQYF.

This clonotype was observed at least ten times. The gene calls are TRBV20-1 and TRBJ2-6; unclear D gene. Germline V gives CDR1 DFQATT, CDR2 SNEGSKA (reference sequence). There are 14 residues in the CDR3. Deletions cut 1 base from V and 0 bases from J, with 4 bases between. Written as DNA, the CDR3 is TGCAGTGCTAGAGCGGGCTCTGGGGCCAACGTCCTGACTTTC. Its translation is CSARAGSGANVLTF.

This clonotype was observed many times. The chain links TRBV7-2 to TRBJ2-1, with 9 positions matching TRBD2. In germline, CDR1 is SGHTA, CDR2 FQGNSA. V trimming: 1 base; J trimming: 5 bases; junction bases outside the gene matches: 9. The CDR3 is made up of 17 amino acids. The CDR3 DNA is TGTGCCAGCAGCTTAGGAATCGCAATAGCGGGAGACAATGAGCAGTTCTTC. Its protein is CASSLGIAIAGDNEQFF.

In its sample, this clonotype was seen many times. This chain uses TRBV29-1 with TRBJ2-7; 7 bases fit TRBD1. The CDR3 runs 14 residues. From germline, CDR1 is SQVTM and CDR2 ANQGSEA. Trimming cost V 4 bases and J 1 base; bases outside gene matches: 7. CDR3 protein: CSVGGDRASYEQYF. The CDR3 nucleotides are TGCAGCGTTGGAGGAGACAGGGCGTCCTACGAGCAGTACTTC.

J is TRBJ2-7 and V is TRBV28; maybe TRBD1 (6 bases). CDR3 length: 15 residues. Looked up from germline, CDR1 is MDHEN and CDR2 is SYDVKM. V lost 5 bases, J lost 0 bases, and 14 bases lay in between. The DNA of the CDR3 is TGTGCCAGCAGTCTACCTCGGACAGTCTCCTACGAGCAGTACTTC. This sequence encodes CASSLPRTVSYEQYF. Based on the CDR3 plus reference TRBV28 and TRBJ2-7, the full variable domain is DVKVTQSSRYLVKRTGEKVFLECVQDMDHENMFWYRQDPGLGLRLIYFSYDVKMKEKGDIPEGYSVSREKKERFSLILESASTNQTSMYLCASSLPRTVSYEQYFGPGTRLTVT.

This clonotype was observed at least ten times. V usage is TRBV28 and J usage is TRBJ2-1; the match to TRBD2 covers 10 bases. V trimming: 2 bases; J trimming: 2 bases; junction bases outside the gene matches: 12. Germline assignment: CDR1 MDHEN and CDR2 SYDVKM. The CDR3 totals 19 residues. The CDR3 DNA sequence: TGTGCCAGCAGTTTACTTTATCCGCGGACTAGCGGAACCTACAATGAGCAGTTCTTC. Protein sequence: CASSLLYPRTSGTYNEQFF.

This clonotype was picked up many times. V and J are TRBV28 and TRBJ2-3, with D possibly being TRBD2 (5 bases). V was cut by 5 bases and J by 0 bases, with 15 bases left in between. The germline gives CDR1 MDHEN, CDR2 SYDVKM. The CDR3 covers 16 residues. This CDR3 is CASSGVARASTDTQYF. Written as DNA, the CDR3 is TGTGCCAGCAGTGGGGTAGCGAGAGCGAGCACAGATACGCAGTATTTT.

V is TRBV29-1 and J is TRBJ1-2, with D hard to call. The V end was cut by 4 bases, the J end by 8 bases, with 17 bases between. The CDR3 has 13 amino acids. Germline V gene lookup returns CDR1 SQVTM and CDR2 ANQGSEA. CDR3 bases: TGCAGCGTTGCTGGCGGATCCTATGGCGGCTACACCTTC. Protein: CSVAGGSYGGYTF. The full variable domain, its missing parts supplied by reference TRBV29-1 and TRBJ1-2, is SAVISQKPSRDICQRGTSLTIQCQVDSQVTMMFWYRQQPGQSLTLIATANQGSEATYESGFVIDKFPISRPNLTFSTLTVSNMSPEDSSIYLCSVAGGSYGGYTFGSGTRLTVV.

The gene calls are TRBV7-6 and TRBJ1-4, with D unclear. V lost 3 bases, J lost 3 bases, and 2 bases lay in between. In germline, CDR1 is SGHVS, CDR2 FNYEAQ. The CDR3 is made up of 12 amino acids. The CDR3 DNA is TGTGCCAGCAGCTTGGCTAATGAAAAACTGTTTTTT. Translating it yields CASSLANEKLFF.

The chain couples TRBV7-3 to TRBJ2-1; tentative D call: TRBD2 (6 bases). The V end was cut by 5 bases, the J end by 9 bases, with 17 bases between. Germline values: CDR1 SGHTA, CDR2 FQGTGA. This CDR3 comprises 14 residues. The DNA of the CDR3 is TGTGCCAGCAGCCGAGATTCGGGGGATGGTGAGCAGTTCTTC. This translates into CASSRDSGDGEQFF. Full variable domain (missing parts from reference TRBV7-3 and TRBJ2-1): GAGVSQTPSNKVTEKGKYVELRCDPISGHTALYWYRQSLGQGPEFLIYFQGTGAADDSGLPNDRFFAVRPEGSVSTLKIQRTERGDSAVYLCASSRDSGDGEQFFGPGTRLTVL.

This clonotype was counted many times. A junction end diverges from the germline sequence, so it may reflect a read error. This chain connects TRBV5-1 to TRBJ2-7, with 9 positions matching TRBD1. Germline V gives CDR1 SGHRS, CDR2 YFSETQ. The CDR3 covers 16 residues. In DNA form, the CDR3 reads TGCGCCAGCAGCTCCAACTACAGGGGGCTCTCCCACGAGCAGTACTTC. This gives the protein CASSSNYRGLSHEQYF. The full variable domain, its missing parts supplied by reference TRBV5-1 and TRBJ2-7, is KAGVTQTPRYLIKTRGQQVTLSCSPISGHRSVSWYQQTPGQGLQFLFEYFSETQRNKGNFPGRFSGRQFSNSRSEMNVSTLELGDSALYLCASSSNYRGLSHEQYFGPGTRLTVT.

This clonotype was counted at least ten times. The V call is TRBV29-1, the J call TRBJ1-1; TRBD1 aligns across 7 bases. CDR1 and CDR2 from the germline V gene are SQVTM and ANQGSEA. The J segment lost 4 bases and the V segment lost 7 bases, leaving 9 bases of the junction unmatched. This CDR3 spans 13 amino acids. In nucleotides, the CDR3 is TGCAGCGCTCTACTACAGGGGATCACTGAAGCTTTCTTT. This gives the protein CSALLQGITEAFF.

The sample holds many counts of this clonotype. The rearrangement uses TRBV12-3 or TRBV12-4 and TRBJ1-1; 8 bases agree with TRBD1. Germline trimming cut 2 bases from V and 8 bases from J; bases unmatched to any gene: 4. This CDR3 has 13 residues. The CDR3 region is CASSLFGQGEAFF. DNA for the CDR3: TGTGCCAGCAGTTTATTCGGACAGGGCGAAGCTTTCTTT.

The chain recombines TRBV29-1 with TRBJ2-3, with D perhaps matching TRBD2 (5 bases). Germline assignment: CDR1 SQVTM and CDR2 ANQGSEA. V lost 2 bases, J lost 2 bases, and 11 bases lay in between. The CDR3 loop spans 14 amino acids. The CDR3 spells CSVEWLADTDTQYF. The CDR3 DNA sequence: TGCAGCGTTGAATGGCTAGCAGACACAGATACGCAGTATTTT.

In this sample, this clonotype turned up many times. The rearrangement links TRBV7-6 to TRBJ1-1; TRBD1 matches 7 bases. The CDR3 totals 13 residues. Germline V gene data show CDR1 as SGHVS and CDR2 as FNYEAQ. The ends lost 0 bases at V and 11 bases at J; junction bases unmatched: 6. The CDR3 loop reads CASSLAPTGYAFF. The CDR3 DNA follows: TGTGCCAGCAGCTTAGCGCCGACAGGGTATGCTTTCTTT.

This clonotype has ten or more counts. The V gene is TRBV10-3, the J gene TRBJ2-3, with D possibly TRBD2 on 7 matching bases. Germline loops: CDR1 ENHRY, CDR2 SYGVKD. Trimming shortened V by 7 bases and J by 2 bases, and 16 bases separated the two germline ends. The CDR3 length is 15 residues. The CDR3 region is CAIKDGGLSTDTQYF. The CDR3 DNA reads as TGTGCCATCAAGGACGGGGGGCTATCCACAGATACGCAGTATTTT.

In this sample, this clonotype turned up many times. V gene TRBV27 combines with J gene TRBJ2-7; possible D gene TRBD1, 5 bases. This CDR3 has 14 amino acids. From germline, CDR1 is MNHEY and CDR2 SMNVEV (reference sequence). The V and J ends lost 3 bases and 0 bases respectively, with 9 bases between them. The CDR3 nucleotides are TGTGCCAGCAGTTTCCAGGGAAGCTCCTACGAGCAGTACTTC. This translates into CASSFQGSSYEQYF.

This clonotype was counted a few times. Written as DNA, the CDR3 is TGTGCCAGCTCACCACCAGTGGGTTACGAGCAGTACTTC. Translated, it gives CASSPPVGYEQYF. The V and J genes are TRBV18 and TRBJ2-7; no clear D gene. Germline CDR1 KGHSH, CDR2 LQKENI. With 0 bases removed from V and 4 bases from J, the gap between germline ends came to 7 bases. The length of the CDR3 is 13 residues.

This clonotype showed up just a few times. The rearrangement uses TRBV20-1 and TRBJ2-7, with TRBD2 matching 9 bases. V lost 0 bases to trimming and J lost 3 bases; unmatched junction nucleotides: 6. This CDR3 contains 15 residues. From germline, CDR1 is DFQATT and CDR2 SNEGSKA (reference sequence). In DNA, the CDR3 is TGCAGTGCTAGAGATCGGACTAGCGCGTTCTACGAGCAGTACTTC. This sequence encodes CSARDRTSAFYEQYF.

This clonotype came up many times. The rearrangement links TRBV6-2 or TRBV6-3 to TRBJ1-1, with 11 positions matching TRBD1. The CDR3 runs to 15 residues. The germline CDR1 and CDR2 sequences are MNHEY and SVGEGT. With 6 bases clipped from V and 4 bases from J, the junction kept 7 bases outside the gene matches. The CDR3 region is CASSWTGGRGTEAFF. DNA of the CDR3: TGTGCCAGCAGCTGGACAGGGGGCAGGGGCACTGAAGCTTTCTTT.